This entry lists 13 T cell receptor beta chains sequenced from one sample in a study of blood T cell repertoires in COVID-19. The method was immunoSEQ multiplex PCR; TCRdb's version includes in-frame clones alone and lacks a portion of them. The sample has roughly 150,000 clones, 70% to 90% seen once. Sequences were obtained from peripheral blood. Every receptor here comes from a woman aged 70-85 years with acute or convalescent COVID-19.

This chain joins TRBV10-2 and TRBJ1-5; TRBD1 matches 10 bases. Germline lookup yields CDR1 WSHSY and CDR2 SAAADI. V trimming: 5 bases; J trimming: 2 bases; junction bases outside the gene matches: 6. The CDR3 is 16 amino acids. The CDR3 nucleotides read TGCGCCAGCAGTAACTTTGGACAGGGGGGCAATCAGCCCCAGCATTTT. It encodes CASSNFGQGGNQPQHF.

V gene TRBV7-9 combines with J gene TRBJ1-2; 8 positions agree with TRBD1. The CDR3 covers 13 residues. Germline CDR1 reads SEHNR; CDR2 reads FQNEAQ (reference sequence). Trimming at V came to 6 bases and at J to 6 bases, leaving 6 bases not matched to a gene. The CDR3 loop is CASSWTGSNGYTF. CDR3 sequence (DNA): TGTGCCAGCAGTTGGACAGGGTCGAATGGCTACACCTTC. The whole variable domain, remainder taken from reference TRBV7-9 and TRBJ1-2, is DTGVSQNPRHKITKRGQNVTFRCDPISEHNRLYWYRQTLGQGPEFLTYFQNEAQLEKSRLLSDRFSAERPKGSFSTLEIQRTEQGDSAMYLCASSWTGSNGYTFGSGTRLTVV.

The rearrangement uses TRBV29-1 and TRBJ1-2; the D is unclear. The CDR3 runs 14 residues. The V gene lost 0 bases and the J gene lost 2 bases, with 10 bases spanning the gap. CDR1 is SQVTM and CDR2 is ANQGSEA in the germline V gene. CDR3 DNA sequence: TGCAGCGTTGAAGATCCAGGAATCAACTATGGCTACACCTTC. This sequence encodes CSVEDPGINYGYTF.

The chain uses TRBV5-1 and TRBJ2-1, with TRBD1 matching 9 bases. Per the germline V gene, CDR1 is SGHRS and CDR2 is YFSETQ. CDR3 length equals 19 residues. With 0 bases clipped from V and 7 bases from J, the junction kept 17 bases outside the gene matches. The CDR3 DNA is TGCGCCAGCAGCTTGGGGCCAGGAAAGGGACAGGGTAAGGAGAATGAGCAGTTCTTC. It codes for CASSLGPGKGQGKENEQFF. Looking up the rest from reference TRBV5-1 and TRBJ2-1 gives the full variable domain: KAGVTQTPRYLIKTRGQQVTLSCSPISGHRSVSWYQQTPGQGLQFLFEYFSETQRNKGNFPGRFSGRQFSNSRSEMNVSTLELGDSALYLCASSLGPGKGQGKENEQFFGPGTRLTVL.

The chain recombines TRBV7-8 with TRBJ1-2, with D uncertain. Germline CDR1 and CDR2: SGHVS and FQNEAQ. Trimming removed 4 bases at V and 4 bases at J, with 13 bases between. The CDR3 is 14 amino acids. The CDR3, as DNA: TGTGCCAGCAGCTCCGACTCTGAGAGCTATGGCTACACCTTC. Amino acids: CASSSDSESYGYTF.

The rearrangement joins TRBV6-6 to TRBJ2-2, with 7 bases identical to TRBD1. CDR1 and CDR2 (germline): MNHNY, SVGAGI (reference sequence). Unmatched junction bases numbered 12, after V lost 4 bases and J lost 7 bases. CDR3 length: 16 amino acids. The CDR3 spells CASSSAGTVRIGELFF. The CDR3 coding sequence is TGTGCCAGCAGTTCCGCCGGGACAGTGAGAATCGGGGAGCTGTTTTTT.

The genes are TRBV11-2 and TRBJ1-4; TRBD1 might be the D (6 bases). The V gene's germline CDR1 is SGHAT and CDR2 FQNNGV. The CDR3 has 15 amino acids. Trimming cost V 5 bases and J 5 bases, with 15 bases left between them. CDR3: CASSAGQKTNEKLFF. CDR3 DNA: TGTGCCAGCAGCGCCGGACAGAAAACGAATGAAAAACTGTTTTTT.

The V and J genes are TRBV2 and TRBJ1-1; D perhaps matches TRBD1 (6 bases). CDR3 size: 15 residues. Germline V lookup: CDR1 SNHLY, CDR2 FYNNEI. The V and J ends lost 6 bases and 0 bases respectively, with 14 bases between them. CDR3 amino acids: CASRSRGGMNTEAFF. CDR3 sequence (DNA): TGTGCCAGCAGATCCAGAGGGGGAATGAACACTGAAGCTTTCTTT.

This chain links TRBV7-2 with TRBJ2-1; TRBD1 is a possible D gene (6 bases). Trimming stripped 8 bases from V and 10 bases from J, with 24 bases between. The germline CDR1 and CDR2 sequences are SGHTA and FQGNSA. The CDR3 contains 15 residues. This CDR3 is CASGSGRGTTREQFF. CDR3 nucleotides: TGTGCCAGCGGTTCGGGCAGGGGTACAACCAGAGAGCAGTTCTTC.

The chain is built from TRBV7-9 and TRBJ1-2; 7 nucleotides align to TRBD1. Trimming removed 5 bases from V and 3 bases from J; junction bases left unmatched: 9. This CDR3 has 15 amino acids. Germline CDR1 SEHNR, CDR2 FQNEAQ (reference sequence). The CDR3 spells CASSLRTGADYGYTF. CDR3 in DNA: TGTGCCAGCAGCCTTAGGACAGGAGCGGACTATGGCTACACCTTC. The full variable domain, with the rest looked up from reference TRBV7-9 and TRBJ1-2, is DTGVSQNPRHKITKRGQNVTFRCDPISEHNRLYWYRQTLGQGPEFLTYFQNEAQLEKSRLLSDRFSAERPKGSFSTLEIQRTEQGDSAMYLCASSLRTGADYGYTFGSGTRLTVV.

The chain joins TRBV19 to TRBJ1-2; TRBD1 might be the D (5 bases). CDR1 is LNHDA and CDR2 is SQIVND in the germline V gene (reference sequence). The CDR3 runs to 16 residues. V gave up 3 bases and J gave up 6 bases, with 20 bases separating them. In nucleotides, the CDR3 is TGTGCCAGTAGTATCATTAATAGGACACCCGAGGATGGCTACACCTTC. Protein: CASSIINRTPEDGYTF. The variable domain in full, with the rest retrieved from reference TRBV19 and TRBJ1-2, is DGGITQSPKYLFRKEGQNVTLSCEQNLNHDAMYWYRQDPGQGLRLIYYSQIVNDFQKGDIAEGYSVSREKKESFPLTVTSAQKNPTAFYLCASSIINRTPEDGYTFGSGTRLTVV.

V is TRBV5-1 and J is TRBJ2-2, with a weak D call TRBD1 (5 bases). V was trimmed by 5 bases and J by 4 bases, leaving 18 bases between them. The CDR3 covers 16 residues. Germline V CDR1 and CDR2: SGHRS, YFSETQ. The CDR3 region has the DNA TGCGCCAGCAGAGAGCAGGGTAACGCTTTCACCGGGGAGCTGTTTTTT. Its translation: CASREQGNAFTGELFF.

This clone was picked up one time. The rearrangement joins TRBV7-9 to TRBJ2-5, with TRBD1 matching 9 bases. Germline V lookup: CDR1 SEHNR, CDR2 FQNEAQ (reference sequence). V shed 5 bases and J 5 bases; nucleotides not matched to a gene: 12. The CDR3 spans 16 residues. The CDR3 spells CASSLLVTGGTETQYF. In DNA form, the CDR3 reads TGTGCCAGCAGCCTTCTAGTCACAGGGGGCACGGAGACCCAGTACTTC.